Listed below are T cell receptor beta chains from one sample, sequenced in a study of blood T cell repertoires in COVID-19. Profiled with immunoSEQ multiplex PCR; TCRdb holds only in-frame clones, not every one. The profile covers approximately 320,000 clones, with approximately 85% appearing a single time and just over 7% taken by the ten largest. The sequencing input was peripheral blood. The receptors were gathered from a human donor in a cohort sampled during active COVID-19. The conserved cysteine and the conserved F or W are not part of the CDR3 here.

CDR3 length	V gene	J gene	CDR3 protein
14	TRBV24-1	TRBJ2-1	ATSEQDRGKYNEQF
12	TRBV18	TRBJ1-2	ASSLGQGANGYT
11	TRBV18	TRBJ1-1	ASSPPVGAEAF
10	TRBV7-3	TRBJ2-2	ASRRTGGELF
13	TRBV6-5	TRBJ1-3	ASSLRGTSGNTIY
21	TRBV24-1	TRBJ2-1	ATSDFGAPSGTSGSSSYNEQF
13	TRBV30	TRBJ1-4	AYHRQGMTNEKLF
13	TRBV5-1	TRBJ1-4	ASSLGGGALEKLF
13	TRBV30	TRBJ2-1	AWTQTSGGGLKQF
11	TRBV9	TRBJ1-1	ASSGYGTDEAF
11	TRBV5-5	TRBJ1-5	ASSLAEVQPQH
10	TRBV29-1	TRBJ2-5	SHTGGQETQY
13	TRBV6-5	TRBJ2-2	ASSYFQWNTGELF
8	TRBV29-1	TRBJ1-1	SVAITEAF
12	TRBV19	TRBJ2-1	ATHGLAGYNEQF
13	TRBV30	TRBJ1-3	AWSVQGVGGNTIY
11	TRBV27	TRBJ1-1	ASSWGTVTEAF
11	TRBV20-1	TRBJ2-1	STSQGGHNEQF
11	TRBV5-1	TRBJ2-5	ASSLDTQETQY
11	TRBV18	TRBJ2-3	ASPHQGSDTQY
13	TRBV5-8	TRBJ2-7	ASSPAVAGFYEQY
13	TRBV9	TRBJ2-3	ASSVVGRYTDTQY